The 9 T cell receptor beta chains in this list originate from one sample, sequenced in a study of blood T cell repertoires in COVID-19. Generated by immunoSEQ multiplex PCR, the TCRdb table keeps only in-frame clones and is missing some. This table holds under 150,000 clones, approximately 85% found once. The specimen sequenced was peripheral blood. Receptors originate from a man in his forties with acute or convalescent COVID-19.

The chain combines TRBV7-2 with TRBJ2-5; unclear D gene. Germline-derived CDR1 and CDR2 are SGHTA and FQGNSA. Trimming took off 4 bases at V and 5 bases at J, with 11 bases between the two ends. The CDR3 length is 13 residues. CDR3 DNA sequence: TGTGCCAGCAGCTCAGCCCTCCCGGAGACCCAGTACTTC. Translating it yields CASSSALPETQYF.

The DNA of the CDR3 is TGTGCCAGCAGTTCATCCCCCCACTCCTACGAGCAGTACTTC. Its translation is CASSSSPHSYEQYF. V usage is TRBV6-2 or TRBV6-3 and J usage is TRBJ2-7; D gene uncertain. This CDR3 region has 14 residues. Deletions cut 4 bases from V and 0 bases from J, with 10 bases between. In germline, CDR1 is MNHEY, CDR2 SVGEGT.

The rearrangement joins TRBV9 to TRBJ2-5, with 13 bases aligning to TRBD2. The CDR3 contains 16 residues. After removal of 4 bases from V and 5 bases from J, the junction contained 8 bases not matched to a gene. CDR1 and CDR2 (germline): SGDLS, YYNGEE. Here the CDR3 reads CASSTGLAGEEETQYF. DNA of the CDR3: TGTGCCAGCAGCACCGGACTAGCGGGGGAGGAGGAGACCCAGTACTTC.

The rearrangement joins TRBV6-1 to TRBJ1-1; 11 bases map to TRBD1. CDR1 is MNHNS and CDR2 is SASEGT in the germline V gene. The trim removed 1 base at V and 4 bases at J, leaving 2 bases unmatched. This CDR3 spans 15 amino acids. CDR3 residues: CASSEGTGGLTEAFF. In DNA form, the CDR3 reads TGTGCCAGCAGTGAAGGGACAGGGGGCCTCACTGAAGCTTTCTTT.

This clone was observed a handful of times. The chain carries TRBV7-3 and TRBJ1-1; D ambiguous. V dropped 6 bases and J dropped 1 base, with 9 bases sitting between them. Per germline, CDR1 SGHTA and CDR2 FQGTGA. The CDR3 has 13 amino acids. CDR3 in amino acids: CASSSDWNTEAFF. The CDR3 DNA reads as TGTGCCAGCAGTTCGGACTGGAACACTGAAGCTTTCTTT.

The chain has TRBV28 and TRBJ1-2, with 8 bases aligning to TRBD1. Germline V CDR1 and CDR2: MDHEN, SYDVKM. V lost 3 bases to trimming and J lost 6 bases; unmatched junction nucleotides: 6. This CDR3 is 14 amino acids long. The CDR3 loop is CASSLTGEYNGYTF. The CDR3 nucleotides are TGTGCCAGCAGTTTGACAGGGGAGTATAATGGCTACACCTTC.

This sequence joins TRBV14 and TRBJ1-6; D is possibly TRBD1 (6 bases). From germline, CDR1 is SGHDN and CDR2 FVKESK. The germline V and J ends were trimmed by 0 bases and 1 base, with 22 bases remaining between them. The CDR3 contains 21 residues. The CDR3 sequence: CASSQETRPGVIWSYNSPLHF. The CDR3 DNA sequence: TGTGCCAGCAGCCAAGAGACCCGGCCAGGGGTAATTTGGTCCTATAATTCACCCCTCCACTTT.

The chain links TRBV9 to TRBJ2-4, with D perhaps TRBD1 (6 bases). The CDR3 is 14 residues long. Trimming shortened V by 0 bases and J by 8 bases, and 12 bases separated the two germline ends. Germline V gene lookup returns CDR1 SGDLS and CDR2 YYNGEE. Written as DNA, the CDR3 is TGTGCCAGCAGCGTAGATGCAGGGGCGGACATTCAGTACTTC. It specifies CASSVDAGADIQYF.

V gene TRBV10-3 combines with J gene TRBJ1-3, with D possibly being TRBD1 (6 bases). The CDR3 has 20 residues. V was trimmed by 3 bases and J by 0 bases, leaving 24 bases between them. Germline CDR1 is ENHRY and CDR2 is SYGVKD. CDR3 residues: CAISDLAGEDPIHSGNTIYF. As DNA, the CDR3 is TGTGCCATCAGTGACCTCGCAGGGGAAGATCCAATTCACTCTGGAAACACCATATATTTT.